The present entry profiles one TCR beta chain with its context. Sequencing was performed with immunoSEQ multiplex PCR; in TCRdb, only in-frame clones are kept and a portion is missing. This sample has roughly 170,000 clones, with 66% found just once. The data originate from a study of shared clonotypes between healthy human individuals. This TCR came from a man younger than 40 in good health. Sequencing was carried out using memory CD4+ T cells sorted from blood. The subset is: CD45RA-negative fraction.

The CDR3 coding sequence is TGTGCCAGCAGCTTAATAGGGACAGGGTCTAATGGCTACACCTTC. Residues: CASSLIGTGSNGYTF. The J gene is TRBJ1-2, the V gene TRBV5-5; 9 nucleotides agree with TRBD1. Germline CDR1 is SGHKS and CDR2 is YYEKEE (reference sequence). CDR3 length equals 15 residues. V lost 2 bases to trimming and J lost 6 bases; unmatched junction nucleotides: 8.